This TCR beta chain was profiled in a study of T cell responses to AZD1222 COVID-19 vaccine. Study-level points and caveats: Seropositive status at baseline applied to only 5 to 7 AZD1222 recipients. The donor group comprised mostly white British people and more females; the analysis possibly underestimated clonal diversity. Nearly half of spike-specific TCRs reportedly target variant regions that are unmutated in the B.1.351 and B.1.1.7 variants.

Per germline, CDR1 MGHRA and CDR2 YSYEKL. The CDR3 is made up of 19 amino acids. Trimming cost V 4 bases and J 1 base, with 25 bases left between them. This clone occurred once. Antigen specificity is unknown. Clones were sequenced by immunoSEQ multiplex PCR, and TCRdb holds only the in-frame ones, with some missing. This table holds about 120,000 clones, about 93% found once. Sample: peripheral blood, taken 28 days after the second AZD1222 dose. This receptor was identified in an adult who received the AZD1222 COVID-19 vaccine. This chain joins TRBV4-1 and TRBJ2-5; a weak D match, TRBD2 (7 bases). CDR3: CASSRPALKRGASQETQYF. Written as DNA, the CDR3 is TGCGCCAGCAGCCGCCCGGCCCTAAAACGGGGGGCGTCCCAAGAGACCCAGTACTTC.